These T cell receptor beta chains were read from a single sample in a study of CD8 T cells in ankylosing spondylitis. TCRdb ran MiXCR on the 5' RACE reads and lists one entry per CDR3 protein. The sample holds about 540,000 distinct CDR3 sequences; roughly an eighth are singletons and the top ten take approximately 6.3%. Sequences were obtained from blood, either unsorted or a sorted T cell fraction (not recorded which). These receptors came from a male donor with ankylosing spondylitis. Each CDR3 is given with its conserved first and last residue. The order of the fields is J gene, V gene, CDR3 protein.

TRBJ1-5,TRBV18,CASSRLQVLSNQPQHF
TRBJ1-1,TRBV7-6,CASSLAKGRHTEAFF
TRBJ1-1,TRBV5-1,CASSRTLGGTDTEAFF
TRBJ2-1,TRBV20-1,CSARARNRYNEQFF
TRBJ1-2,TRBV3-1,CASSREGAGYTF
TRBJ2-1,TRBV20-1,CSARDQFSYNEQFF
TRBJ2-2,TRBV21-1,CASSYRLAGAPIYTGELFF
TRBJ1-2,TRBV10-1,CASSESRFGGYTF
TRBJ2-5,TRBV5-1,CASSPGSSVNQETQYF
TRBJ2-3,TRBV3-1,CASSELELNTDTQYF
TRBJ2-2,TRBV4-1,CASSAYRGSTGELFF
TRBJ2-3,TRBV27,CASRRQLAGKTDTQYF
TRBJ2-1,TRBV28,CASRSGLGSNEQFF
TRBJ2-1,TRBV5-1,CASSATGDPLNEQFF
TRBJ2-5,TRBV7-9,CASSSLLAPAEETQYF
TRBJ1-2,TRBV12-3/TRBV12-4,CASRSGGAYGYTF
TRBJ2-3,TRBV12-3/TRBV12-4,CASSLGTLAGAVDTQYF
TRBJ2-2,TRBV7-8,CASSEGQPSYTGELFF
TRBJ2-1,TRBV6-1,CASIGGPGSEQFF
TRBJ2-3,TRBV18,CASSPFTQETTDTQYF
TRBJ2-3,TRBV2,CASKETSLSTDTQYF
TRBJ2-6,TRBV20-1,CSASVSGSGANVLTF
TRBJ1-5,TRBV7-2,CASSLNPGTDQPQHF
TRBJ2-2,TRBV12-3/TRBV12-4,CASSFGDPTTGELFF
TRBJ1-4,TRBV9,CASSHRQGTATNEKLFF
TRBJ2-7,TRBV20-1,CSASRGRAEEQYF
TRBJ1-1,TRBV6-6,CASSYNSEAFF
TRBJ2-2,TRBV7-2,CASTRDGGELFF
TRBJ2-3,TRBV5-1,CASSFPASTDTQYF
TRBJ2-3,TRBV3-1,CASSQVKPSGSTDTQYF
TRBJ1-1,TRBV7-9,CASSLGVAALNTEAFF
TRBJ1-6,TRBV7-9,CASSPMGSSSYNSPLHF
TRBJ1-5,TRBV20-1,CSARGGTGGFGSNQPQHF
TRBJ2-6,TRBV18,CTTGQSGANVLTF
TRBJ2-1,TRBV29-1,CSVGSRGGPTYNEQFF
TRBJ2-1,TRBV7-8,CASSLAAGEAYNEQFF
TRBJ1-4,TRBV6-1,CASSERDGDEKLFF
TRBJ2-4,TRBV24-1,CATGSGIRNIQYF
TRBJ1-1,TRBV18,CASSPGRDNTEAFF
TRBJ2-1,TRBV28,CASSSPLSWTSASYNEQFF
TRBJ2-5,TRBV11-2,CASSSFLGEEETQYF
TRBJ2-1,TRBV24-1,CATSAWGSSYNEQFF
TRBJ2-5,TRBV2,CATSWDQETQYF